These T cell receptor beta chains were read from a single sample in a study of T-cell memory formation after mild COVID-19. TCRdb reanalysed the 5' RACE reads using MiXCR and keeps one entry per CDR3 protein. Of about 34,000 distinct CDR3 sequences listed, 7.7% are singletons. Sequences were obtained from PBMCs or a T cell subset sorted from them (not recorded which). The receptors were sampled from a man aged 18 to 29 who had mild COVID-19 (a few samples of this study predate the infection). Cell type and time point are not known. Both conserved end residues are part of each CDR3. A D gene is named only where the DNA matches it firmly. Expanded clones get a size class; other rows say once, few or many, or leave the size out.

V: TRBV4-3
D: .
size: many
J: TRBJ1-3
DNA: TGCGCCAGCAGCCACCCCCCGCCCCGAAACACCATATATTTT
CDR3: CASSHPPPRNTIYF

V: TRBV20-1
D: .
size: many
J: TRBJ1-1
DNA: TGCAGTCCCCTAAGTGGGGTAATGAACACTGAAGCTTTCTTT
CDR3: CSPLSGVMNTEAFF

V: TRBV25-1
D: .
size: .
J: TRBJ1-2
DNA: TGTGCCAGCAGTGAATTGGGCCCTTCCGCCCCTCTTAACTATGGCTACACCTTC
CDR3: CASSELGPSAPLNYGYTF

V: TRBV5-1
D: .
size: few
J: TRBJ2-5
DNA: TGCGCCAGCAGCTTGGCCGTTCTAGCGGAGACCCAGTACTTC
CDR3: CASSLAVLAETQYF

V: TRBV5-6
D: .
size: many
J: TRBJ1-1
DNA: TGTGCCAGCAGAAGGGGCAACACTGAAGCTTTCTTT
CDR3: CASRRGNTEAFF

V: TRBV7-2
D: .
size: many
J: TRBJ2-5
DNA: TGTGCCAGCAGCTTAGATTGGGGGGGGCGCTCAAAGACCCAGTACTTC
CDR3: CASSLDWGGRSKTQYF

V: TRBV5-5
D: .
size: many
J: TRBJ2-4
DNA: TGTGCCAGCAGCACACCTCCGGAAAACATTCAGTACTTC
CDR3: CASSTPPENIQYF

V: TRBV7-6
D: .
size: many
J: TRBJ2-6
DNA: TGTGCCAGCAGCCTAAGCGTCTCTGGGGCCAACGTCCTGACTTTC
CDR3: CASSLSVSGANVLTF

V: TRBV5-1
D: .
size: many
J: TRBJ2-3
DNA: TGCGCCAGCAGCTTGGGACTAGTCGGCACAGATACGCAGTATTTT
CDR3: CASSLGLVGTDTQYF

V: TRBV20-1
D: TRBD1
size: many
J: TRBJ1-5
DNA: TGCAGTGCCAGACAGGGGGCGTATCAGCCCCAGCATTTT
CDR3: CSARQGAYQPQHF

V: TRBV7-3
D: .
size: many
J: TRBJ1-2
DNA: TGTGCCAGCAGCAACGGCGGGTTCGGCTATGGCTACACCTTC
CDR3: CASSNGGFGYGYTF

V: TRBV10-3
D: .
size: many
J: TRBJ2-5
DNA: TGTGCCATCAGAAGGGGCCTGCAAGAGACCCAGTACTTC
CDR3: CAIRRGLQETQYF

V: TRBV29-1
D: TRBD1
size: many
J: TRBJ2-5
DNA: TGCAGCGTTGAAGATCCATGGGGACAGGGGGCCTGGGAGACCCAGTACTTC
CDR3: CSVEDPWGQGAWETQYF

V: TRBV7-9
D: .
size: many
J: TRBJ1-5
DNA: TGTGCCAGCAGCATCGGGTGGGGTGGGGATCAGCCCCAGCATTTT
CDR3: CASSIGWGGDQPQHF

V: TRBV5-8
D: .
size: many
J: TRBJ2-6
DNA: TGTGCCAGCAGCATGGAGTCGTTCTCTGGGGCCAACGTCCTGACTTTC
CDR3: CASSMESFSGANVLTF

V: TRBV5-1
D: .
size: once
J: TRBJ1-1
DNA: TGCGCCAGCAGGGGGCCCCAGGAGAACACTGAAGCTTTCTTT
CDR3: CASRGPQENTEAFF

V: TRBV7-2
D: TRBD2
size: many
J: TRBJ2-1
DNA: TGTGCCAGCAGCTTAGGGGCGGGGGGACATTACAATGAGCAGTTCTTC
CDR3: CASSLGAGGHYNEQFF

V: TRBV3-1
D: .
size: few
J: TRBJ2-6
DNA: TGTGCCAGCAGCCAAGGGCCGGGATCTGGGGCCAACGTCCTGACTTTC
CDR3: CASSQGPGSGANVLTF

V: TRBV5-1
D: .
size: many
J: TRBJ2-3
DNA: TGCGCCAGCGGGGAGATCAAGGCAGATACGCAGTATTTT
CDR3: CASGEIKADTQYF

V: TRBV25-1
D: .
size: .
J: TRBJ1-2
DNA: TGTGCCAGCAGTGAATACCACCCCGGGGCGGCCCGCTTTAACTATGGCTACACCTTC
CDR3: CASSEYHPGAARFNYGYTF

V: TRBV20-1
D: .
size: many
J: TRBJ1-5
DNA: TGCAGTGCTGAGGGCAGCAATCAGCCCCAGCATTTT
CDR3: CSAEGSNQPQHF

V: TRBV4-2
D: .
size: .
J: TRBJ2-5
DNA: TGTGCCAGCAGCCAAGTAGGCGGGGAGGCGGAGACCCAGTACTTC
CDR3: CASSQVGGEAETQYF

V: TRBV27
D: .
size: .
J: TRBJ2-6
DNA: TGTGCCAGCAGTTTATCGCCCCCACGGGGGGGGGCCAACGTCCTGACTTTC
CDR3: CASSLSPPRGGANVLTF

V: TRBV6-5
D: .
size: .
J: TRBJ1-1
DNA: TGTGCCAGCAGTTACTTCCTCGGGGGGCCCTACACTGAAGCTTTCTTT
CDR3: CASSYFLGGPYTEAFF

V: TRBV4-3
D: TRBD1
size: many
J: TRBJ1-4
DNA: TGCGCCAGCAGCCGGGACAGGGTAGGAGAAAAACTGTTTTTT
CDR3: CASSRDRVGEKLFF

V: TRBV20-1
D: .
size: many
J: TRBJ2-5
DNA: TGCAGTGCTAGGGCCGGGAACGAAAAGACCCAGTACTTC
CDR3: CSARAGNEKTQYF

V: TRBV7-9
D: .
size: many
J: TRBJ2-2
DNA: TGTGCCAGCAGCCTCCCCCCGCGTAGGAACACCGGGGAGCTGTTTTTT
CDR3: CASSLPPRRNTGELFF

V: TRBV19
D: .
size: many
J: TRBJ1-6
DNA: TGTGCCAGTAGTATTCAGACAGGAGATAATTCACCCCTCCACTTT
CDR3: CASSIQTGDNSPLHF

V: TRBV13
D: TRBD2
size: many
J: TRBJ2-3
DNA: TGTGCCAGCAGCTTAGGCCTAGCGGGGGGCACAGATACGCAGTATTTT
CDR3: CASSLGLAGGTDTQYF

V: TRBV7-3
D: .
size: many
J: TRBJ2-3
DNA: TGTGCCAGCAGCTTAACCGGGGTTAGCACAGATACGCAGTATTTT
CDR3: CASSLTGVSTDTQYF

V: TRBV4-3
D: TRBD1
size: many
J: TRBJ1-2
DNA: TGCGCCAGCAGCCGTAAGACAGGGGGAACCTCCTATGGCTACACCTTC
CDR3: CASSRKTGGTSYGYTF

V: TRBV7-2
D: .
size: many
J: TRBJ2-3
DNA: TGTGCCAGCAGCTTATTACAGGCCACAGATACGCAGTATTTT
CDR3: CASSLLQATDTQYF

V: TRBV4-2
D: .
size: many
J: TRBJ2-1
DNA: TGTGCCAGCAGCGCATTGACAGGGGCCGGGGGGGATGAGCAGTTCTTC
CDR3: CASSALTGAGGDEQFF

V: TRBV7-8
D: .
size: many
J: TRBJ1-5
DNA: TGTGCCAGCAGCATATACCCGGAGGGAGGCAATCAGCCCCAGCATTTT
CDR3: CASSIYPEGGNQPQHF

V: TRBV24-1
D: .
size: few
J: TRBJ1-2
DNA: TGTGCCACCAAGGGGACACTAGGTGGCTACACCTTC
CDR3: CATKGTLGGYTF

V: TRBV19
D: .
size: .
J: TRBJ1-1
DNA: TGTGCCAGTAGTATAGGGGGGAACACTGAAGCTTTCTTT
CDR3: CASSIGGNTEAFF

V: TRBV3-1
D: .
size: few
J: TRBJ1-5
DNA: TGTGCCAGCAGCGACTATAGCAATCAGCCCCAGCATTTT
CDR3: CASSDYSNQPQHF

V: TRBV27
D: .
size: .
J: TRBJ2-7
DNA: TGTGCCAGCAGTTTATCCCCCTACGAGCAGTACTTC
CDR3: CASSLSPYEQYF

V: TRBV3-1
D: .
size: .
J: TRBJ1-5
DNA: TGTGCCAGCAGCCAAGATCTGGGGCAGCCCCAGCATTTT
CDR3: CASSQDLGQPQHF

V: TRBV4-2
D: .
size: many
J: TRBJ1-4
DNA: TGTGCCAGCAGCCAGGGGGACGAATATTCTGGAAAACTGTTTTTT
CDR3: CASSQGDEYSGKLFF

V: TRBV5-1
D: .
size: many
J: TRBJ2-5
DNA: TGCGCCAGCAGCGCACAGGGTTCGGAGACCCAGTACTTC
CDR3: CASSAQGSETQYF

V: TRBV18
D: .
size: many
J: TRBJ1-2
DNA: TGTGCCAGCTCACCAGGGCCGAACTATGGCTACACCTTC
CDR3: CASSPGPNYGYTF